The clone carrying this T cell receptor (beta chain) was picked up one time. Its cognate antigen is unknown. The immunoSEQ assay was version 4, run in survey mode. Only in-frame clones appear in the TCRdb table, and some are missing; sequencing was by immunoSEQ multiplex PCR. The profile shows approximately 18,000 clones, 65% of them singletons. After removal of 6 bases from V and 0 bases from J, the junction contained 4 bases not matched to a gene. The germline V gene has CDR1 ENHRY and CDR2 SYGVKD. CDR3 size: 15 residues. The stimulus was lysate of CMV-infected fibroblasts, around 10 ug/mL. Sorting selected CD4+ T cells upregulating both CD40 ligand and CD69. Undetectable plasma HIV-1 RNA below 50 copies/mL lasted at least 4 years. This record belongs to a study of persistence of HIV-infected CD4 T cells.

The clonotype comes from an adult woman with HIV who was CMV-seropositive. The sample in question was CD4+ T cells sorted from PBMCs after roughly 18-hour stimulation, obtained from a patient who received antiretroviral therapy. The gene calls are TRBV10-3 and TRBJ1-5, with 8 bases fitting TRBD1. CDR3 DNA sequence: TGTGCCATCAGCGCGACAGGGGATAGCAATCAGCCCCAGCATTTT. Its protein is CAISATGDSNQPQHF.